This T cell receptor beta chain was observed in a study of T-cell reconstitution after alpha-beta-depleted transplantation in children. The germline CDR1 and CDR2 sequences are DFQATT and SNEGSKA (reference sequence). This CDR3 has 16 residues. V shed 4 bases and J 5 bases; nucleotides not matched to a gene: 15. A TCRbeta library incorporating unique molecular identifiers was prepared. Using its own MiXCR run on the PCR reads, TCRdb lists one record per CDR3 protein. Among a few hundred thousand distinct CDR3 sequences listed, just over 20% were seen once. V and J are TRBV20-1 and TRBJ2-5, with 8 bases matching TRBD2. The origin of this receptor is a human donor who donated a stem cell graft to a child with acute myeloid leukemia. Source: PBMCs from the stem cell graft donor, taken from the stem cell graft. Written as DNA, the CDR3 is TGCAGTGCTACTTGGACTAGCAGCCGTCTTAGGGAGACCCAGTACTTC. Translated: CSATWTSSRLRETQYF.